These 27 T cell receptor beta chains share one sample of origin, sequenced in a study of T cell clonality in common variable immunodeficiency. General study findings and limits: Common variable immunodeficiency TCR beta sequences reportedly had fewer deletions and N-nucleotide insertions.

What these receptors recognize is not known. Measured with immunoSEQ multiplex PCR; TCRdb has only the in-frame clones, and not every one. The sample is made up of 7,100 or so clones, none counted only once. The sequenced sample consisted of peripheral blood mononuclear cells. These TCRs come from a human donor with common variable immunodeficiency.

There are a few counts of this clone. The same CDR3 is also encoded by other DNA sequences in this sample. CDR3 protein: CASSPLTGYGNEQFF. The DNA read from the CDR3 is TGTGCCAGCTCACCCCTTACAGGGTATGGGAATGAG. V is TRBV18 and J is TRBJ2-1, with D perhaps matching TRBD1 (6 bases). From the germline J gene comes the end of the CDR3, since the read stops 3 residues before it. This CDR3 is 15 amino acids long. CDR1 and CDR2 from the germline V gene are KGHSH and LQKENI. V was pared by 3 bases and J by 7 bases, with 16 bases between.

This clone appeared a few times. Sequencing ends 3 residues short of the CDR3 end; the germline J gene provides the rest. This chain connects TRBV6-1 to TRBJ1-1; D gene unclear. The V gene's germline CDR1 is MNHNS and CDR2 SASEGT. Trimming pared 4 bases from V and 3 bases from J, leaving 15 bases between. The CDR3 has 15 amino acids. The CDR3 loop reads CASSAISRMDTEAFF. The CDR3 DNA, read in part, is TGTGCCAGCAGTGCCATCTCTAGGATGGACACTGAA.

This clone has just a few counts. Coverage ceases 3 residues before the CDR3 finishes, and the germline J gene fills in the end. V and J are TRBV29-1 and TRBJ1-2, with D perhaps matching TRBD1 (5 bases). Trimming took off 3 bases at V and 6 bases at J, with 17 bases between the two ends. The CDR3 is 14 residues long. CDR1 is SQVTM and CDR2 is ANQGSEA in the germline V gene. This chain's CDR3 is CSVDVSGSSDGYTF. The CDR3 bases that were read are TGCAGCGTTGACGTCTCAGGGTCGTCGGATGGC.

As for this clone: Sequence at one end of the junction differs from germline and may be a read error. Read coverage stops 3 residues before the CDR3 terminus; the germline J gene supplies the remainder. The chain links TRBV7-1 to TRBJ2-2; D possibly corresponds to TRBD1 (6 bases). TRBV7-1 is labeled an ORF, and its function is uncertain. The CDR3 consists of 20 residues. The CDR3 is CASSPAWVGASSANTGELFF. The part of the CDR3 DNA that was read is TGTGCCAGCAGCCCAGCCTGGGTGGGGGCTAGCTCAGCGAACACCGGGGAG.

This clone has only a few counts. The read stops 3 residues short of the end of the CDR3; the missing end is completed from the germline J gene. This rearrangement joins TRBV19 to TRBJ1-6; D remains ambiguous. Germline assignment: CDR1 LNHDA and CDR2 SQIVND (reference sequence). V was shortened by 7 bases and J by 10 bases, with 20 bases between the two germline ends. The CDR3 runs 15 residues. CDR3: CASTLIAAGKSPLHF. The sequenced part of the CDR3 DNA is TGTGCCAGTACCCTTATAGCGGCAGGAAAGTCACCC.

Notes on this clone: The read ends 3 residues shy of where the CDR3 ends; the end is completed using the germline J gene. This chain links TRBV19 with TRBJ2-4, with TRBD1 matching over 7 bases. Germline-derived CDR1 and CDR2 are LNHDA and SQIVND (reference sequence). The CDR3 totals 11 residues. The CDR3 region is CASSIPGGQYF. The sequenced CDR3 bases are TGTGCCAGTAGTATTCCAGGGGGT.

A remark on this clone: Coverage ceases 3 residues before the CDR3 finishes, and the germline J gene fills in the end. This rearrangement joins TRBV19 to TRBJ2-5, with D possibly TRBD2 on 5 matching bases. There are 16 residues in the CDR3. The germline gives CDR1 LNHDA, CDR2 SQIVND (reference sequence). Trimming shortened V by 5 bases and J by 3 bases, and 19 bases separated the two germline ends. CDR3 DNA, as far as it was read: TGTGCCAGTAGTCCTAATCGACCAGGAGGAGAAGAGACC. Protein sequence: CASSPNRPGGEET. The entire CDR3 sequence reads CASSPNRPGGEETQYF.

Comments on this clone: The CDR3 end lies 3 residues beyond the end of the read and is filled in from the germline J gene. V and J are TRBV6-2 or TRBV6-3 and TRBJ2-1; 8 bases match TRBD2. Germline V gives CDR1 MNHEY, CDR2 SVGEGT. Germline trimming cut 6 bases from V and 8 bases from J; bases unmatched to any gene: 12. The CDR3 sequence is 15 residues long. The CDR3 DNA, read in part, is TGTGCCAGCAGACCTCTGGGGACTAGGACGTATGAG. It codes for CASRPLGTRTYE. The whole CDR3 protein reads CASRPLGTRTYEQFF.

In the case of this clone: Coverage ceases 3 residues before the CDR3 finishes, and the germline J gene fills in the end. The sample carries other DNA sequences with the same CDR3. This chain joins TRBV7-9 and TRBJ2-7, with a tentative D call TRBD2 (5 bases). The germline V and J ends were trimmed by 3 bases and 0 bases, with 9 bases remaining between them. This CDR3 spans 14 amino acids. Germline assignment: CDR1 SEHNR and CDR2 FQNEAQ (reference sequence). The chain's CDR3 is CASSFLDSSYEQYF. The DNA read from the CDR3 is TGTGCCAGCAGCTTTTTGGACTCCTCCTACGAG.

As concerns this clone: The sequenced fragment ends 3 residues before the CDR3 boundary, so the rest is inferred from the germline J gene. This sequence joins TRBV19 and TRBJ2-7; D perhaps matches TRBD1 (5 bases). V shed 1 base and J shed 6 bases, with 16 bases lying between them. The CDR3 loop spans 15 amino acids. Germline lookup yields CDR1 LNHDA and CDR2 SQIVND (reference sequence). CDR3 bases read: TGTGCCAGTAGTATAGGTGGGGCTTCCAGCCTCGAG. Translation gives CASSIGGASSLE. The entire CDR3 is CASSIGGASSLEQYF.

This clone is deemed medium-sized. The sequence runs out 3 residues before the end of the CDR3; the remainder is reconstructed from the germline J gene. The V call is TRBV18, the J call TRBJ1-1; possible D gene TRBD1, 6 bases. Trimming cost V 2 bases and J 3 bases, with 10 bases left between them. Germline CDR1 KGHSH, CDR2 LQKENI. This CDR3 has 14 amino acids. CDR3 in amino acids: CASSPNRADTEAFF. Incomplete CDR3 DNA: TGTGCCAGCTCACCAAACAGGGCCGACACTGAA.

This clone was counted a few times. The CDR3 extends 3 residues past the end of the read, so its final part is completed from the germline J gene. The V gene is TRBV18, the J gene TRBJ1-6; the D is unclear. This CDR3 contains 13 residues. CDR1 is KGHSH, CDR2 LQKENI, per germline. Trimming removed 4 bases from V and 8 bases from J, with 9 bases in between. The CDR3 protein is CASSQGLDSPLHF. CDR3 DNA (partial): TGTGCCAGCTCACAAGGTCTGGATTCACCC.

This clone was seen more than once but under ten times. The read stops 3 residues short of the end of the CDR3; the missing end is completed from the germline J gene. This sequence joins TRBV7-9 and TRBJ1-2; TRBD1 matches at 8 bases. Trimming took 5 bases from V and 4 from J; bases not matched to a gene: 9. The CDR3 length is 15 residues. Germline V gene lookup returns CDR1 SEHNR and CDR2 FQNEAQ (reference sequence). The part of the CDR3 DNA that was read is TGTGCCAGCAGCATACCGGGACAGGCTTTCTATGGC. Translating it yields CASSIPGQAFYG. The complete CDR3 sequence is CASSIPGQAFYGYTF. The variable domain in full, with the rest retrieved from reference TRBV7-9 and TRBJ1-2, is DTGVSQNPRHKITKRGQNVTFRCDPISEHNRLYWYRQTLGQGPEFLTYFQNEAQLEKSRLLSDRFSAERPKGSFSTLEIQRTEQGDSAMYLCASSIPGQAFYGYTFGSGTRLTVV.

This clone has only a few counts. Sequencing ends 3 residues short of the CDR3 end; the germline J gene provides the rest. J is TRBJ1-4 and V is TRBV6-2 or TRBV6-3, with D maybe TRBD1 (6 bases). CDR1 and CDR2 (germline): MNHEY, SVGEGT. The CDR3 extends over 16 amino acids. The V end lost 7 bases, the J end lost 7 bases, and 22 bases lay between the germline ends. CDR3 bases read: TGTGCCAGCAAGGACAGACCCCCGGGGGGCTCTGAAAAA. Translation gives CASKDRPPGGSEK. Given in full, the CDR3 is CASKDRPPGGSEKLFF.

This clone occurred a few times. Read coverage stops 3 residues before the CDR3 terminus; the germline J gene supplies the remainder. The chain links TRBV7-9 to TRBJ1-1; 10 bases fit TRBD1. Germline V gene lookup returns CDR1 SEHNR and CDR2 FQNEAQ (reference sequence). CDR3 length equals 15 residues. V was pared by 6 bases and J by 4 bases, with 8 bases of the junction left unmatched. The CDR3 spells CASRFTTGGFTEAFF. Incomplete CDR3 DNA: TGTGCCAGCAGATTTACGACAGGGGGCTTCACTGAA.

This clone was counted a few times. The observed sequence ends 3 residues before the CDR3 terminus, with the missing tail filled in from the germline J gene. V usage is TRBV29-1 and J usage is TRBJ2-7; 10 nucleotides align to TRBD1. In germline, CDR1 is SQVTM, CDR2 ANQGSEA. The CDR3 is 15 amino acids. V shed 6 bases, J shed 4 bases, and the junction held 12 bases outside the gene matches. Partial CDR3 DNA: TGCAGCGTCGCCCCGGACAGGGGGAATAGGTACGAG. Encoded protein: CSVAPDRGNRYE. The whole CDR3 protein is CSVAPDRGNRYEQYF.

On this clone itself: The sequence runs out 3 residues before the end of the CDR3; the remainder is reconstructed from the germline J gene. This rearrangement joins TRBV6-2 or TRBV6-3 to TRBJ2-2; 7 bases match TRBD1. The CDR3 runs to 15 residues. Germline V gene data show CDR1 as MNHEY and CDR2 as SVGEGT. V was pared by 4 bases and J by 2 bases, with 4 bases of the junction left unmatched. CDR3 in amino acids: CASSWDSRNTGELFF. The DNA read from the CDR3 is TGTGCCAGCAGTTGGGACAGTAGAAACACCGGGGAG.

To note about this clone: The read gets to within 3 residues of the CDR3 end, and the germline J gene fills in the rest. The chain combines TRBV19 with TRBJ1-5, with 9 bases fitting TRBD1. The germline V gene encodes CDR1 LNHDA and CDR2 SQIVND (reference sequence). CDR3 size: 13 residues. Trimming at V came to 6 bases and at J to 6 bases, leaving 3 bases not matched to a gene. CDR3 bases read: TGTGCCAGTAGCACAGGGGGCTCTCAGCCC. This sequence encodes CASSTGGSQP. The whole CDR3 sequence is CASSTGGSQPQHF. Full variable domain (missing parts from reference TRBV19 and TRBJ1-5): DGGITQSPKYLFRKEGQNVTLSCEQNLNHDAMYWYRQDPGQGLRLIYYSQIVNDFQKGDIAEGYSVSREKKESFPLTVTSAQKNPTAFYLCASSTGGSQPQHFGDGTRLSIL.

Concerning this clone: The sequence runs out 3 residues before the end of the CDR3; the remainder is reconstructed from the germline J gene. V is TRBV18 and J is TRBJ2-1; TRBD1 matches at 8 bases. Per germline, CDR1 KGHSH and CDR2 LQKENI. The CDR3 is 14 amino acids. Germline trimming cut 6 bases from V and 7 bases from J; bases unmatched to any gene: 8. The CDR3 bases that were read are TGTGCCAGCTCTCGGGACAGGTGGTTAAATGAG. This gives the protein CASSRDRWLNE. The whole CDR3 sequence reads CASSRDRWLNEQFF.

This clone was detected only a few times. The CDR3 extends 3 residues past the end of the read, so its final part is completed from the germline J gene. The chain is built from TRBV7-9 and TRBJ2-5; 8 nucleotides agree with TRBD1. Trimming took 5 bases from V and 2 from J; bases not matched to a gene: 4. Germline-derived CDR1 and CDR2 are SEHNR and FQNEAQ (reference sequence). The CDR3 has 14 residues. The covered CDR3 bases are TGTGCCAGCAGCGTAAGACAGGGGCAAGAGACC. Amino acids: CASSVRQGQET. The CDR3 in its entirety is CASSVRQGQETQYF.

This clone appeared a few times. The CDR3 extends 3 residues past the end of the read, so its final part is completed from the germline J gene. The chain carries TRBV7-2 and TRBJ2-7, with 7 bases that match TRBD1. V gave up 5 bases and J gave up 6 bases; unmatched junction bases: 10. This CDR3 region has 14 residues. CDR1 SGHTA and CDR2 FQGNSA come from the germline V gene. The CDR3 reads CASSPDRVVSEQYF. The covered CDR3 bases are TGTGCCAGCAGCCCTGACAGGGTGGTGAGCGAG.

A few counts support this clone. Read data end 3 residues before the CDR3 end; the end is taken from the germline J gene. The chain uses TRBV19 and TRBJ1-5; 10 bases are a match to TRBD1. The ends lost 10 bases at V and 7 bases at J; junction bases unmatched: 13. CDR1 LNHDA and CDR2 SQIVND come from the germline V gene (reference sequence). The CDR3 loop spans 15 amino acids. The CDR3: CATRSGTGVAQPQHF. The CDR3 bases that were read are TGTGCCACCCGGTCGGGGACAGGGGTTGCGCAGCCC.

A remark on this clone: Sequencing ends 3 residues short of the CDR3 end; the germline J gene provides the rest. The rearrangement uses TRBV11-2 and TRBJ2-3; 7 positions match TRBD2. The V gene's germline CDR1 is SGHAT and CDR2 FQNNGV. V lost 2 bases, J lost 6 bases, and 8 bases stayed unmatched. The CDR3 consists of 15 residues. The covered CDR3 bases are TGTGCCAGCAGCTTAAGTGGGGGGGAGAGGGATACG. This gives the protein CASSLSGGERDT. From start to end, the CDR3 is CASSLSGGERDTQYF.

Worth noting for this clone: Coverage ceases 3 residues before the CDR3 finishes, and the germline J gene fills in the end. The rearrangement uses TRBV19 and TRBJ1-2; D remains unclear. CDR3 length equals 14 residues. Germline V gene lookup returns CDR1 LNHDA and CDR2 SQIVND (reference sequence). The V gene lost 4 bases and the J gene lost 4 bases, with 13 bases spanning the gap. Incomplete CDR3 DNA: TGTGCCAGTAGTAGTAGCCTAGGCGGCTATGGC. Its translation: CASSSSLGGYG. In full, the CDR3 reads CASSSSLGGYGYTF. Together with reference TRBV19 and TRBJ1-2, the CDR3 gives the full variable domain: DGGITQSPKYLFRKEGQNVTLSCEQNLNHDAMYWYRQDPGQGLRLIYYSQIVNDFQKGDIAEGYSVSREKKESFPLTVTSAQKNPTAFYLCASSSSLGGYGYTFGSGTRLTVV.

This clone was observed a handful of times. The read comes to an end 3 residues before the CDR3 does, leaving the germline J gene to fill in the end. The chain uses TRBV18 and TRBJ1-3; TRBD1 aligns across 8 bases. Germline V gene sequence: CDR1 KGHSH, CDR2 LQKENI. The CDR3 loop spans 16 amino acids. V lost 2 bases and J lost 2; bases outside the gene matches: 5. CDR3 sequence: CASSPSLTGAGNTIYF. CDR3 bases read: TGTGCCAGCTCACCAAGCTTGACAGGGGCTGGAAACACC.

Only a few counts were recorded for this clone. The read terminates 3 residues before the CDR3 end, so the remaining end is supplied by the germline J gene. The V call is TRBV7-2, the J call TRBJ2-7, with 10 bases lining up with TRBD2. This CDR3 has 15 residues. The germline CDR1 and CDR2 sequences are SGHTA and FQGNSA. Trimming removed 2 bases from V and 3 bases from J; junction bases left unmatched: 4. CDR3 DNA (partial): TGTGCCAGCAGCTTACGGGCTAGCGGGAGCTACGAG. Its protein product is CASSLRASGSYE. From start to end, the CDR3 is CASSLRASGSYEQYF.

Worth noting for this clone: The CDR3 end lies 3 residues beyond the end of the read and is filled in from the germline J gene. The chain employs TRBV19 and TRBJ1-1; 10 positions match TRBD1. The germline V gene has CDR1 LNHDA and CDR2 SQIVND (reference sequence). This CDR3 has 16 residues. With 5 bases clipped from V and 4 bases from J, the junction kept 10 bases outside the gene matches. The CDR3 bases that were read are TGTGCCAGTAGTCCGAAGGACAGGGGGTGGGCCACTGAA. This codes for CASSPKDRGWATE. The complete CDR3 protein is CASSPKDRGWATEAFF.